The 23 T cell receptor beta chains below were found in one sample sequenced in a study of post-analysis software for immune sequencing data. Their cognate antigens are unknown. Whole-study results and caveats: With TRBV5-6, TRBV5-1 and TRBV20-1 included, about five TRBV segments were more frequent in patients than in controls.

Carried by the TCR beta cDNA libraries were unique molecular identifiers. TCRdb reanalysed the PCR reads using MiXCR and keeps one entry per CDR3 protein. The data hold roughly 600,000 distinct CDR3 sequences, with about 40% observed a single time. Sequencing input: blood. These receptors were collected from a girl aged 10 to 17 with multiple sclerosis.

The chain couples TRBV24-1 to TRBJ2-3; TRBD1 aligns across 8 bases. CDR1 and CDR2 (germline): KGHDR, SFDVKD. With V trimmed by 4 bases and J by 0 bases, 5 bases remained unmatched. This CDR3 comprises 16 residues. DNA of the CDR3: TGTGCCACCAGTGACCGGACAGGGTCTAGCACAGATACGCAGTATTTT. This gives the protein CATSDRTGSSTDTQYF.

The rearrangement links TRBV5-1 to TRBJ2-5; the D gene is possibly TRBD2 (6 bases). The CDR3 has 16 residues. Germline loops: CDR1 SGHRS, CDR2 YFSETQ. The germline V and J ends were trimmed by 3 bases and 0 bases, with 15 bases remaining between them. In DNA, the CDR3 is TGCGCCAGCAGCTCACGGGGGAGCGCCAACCAAGAGACCCAGTACTTC. Its protein is CASSSRGSANQETQYF.

This clonotype was counted between two and nine times. The chain uses TRBV29-1 and TRBJ1-2, with D possibly being TRBD1 (5 bases). This CDR3 contains 10 residues. Trimming cost V 7 bases and J 8 bases, with 11 bases left between them. Germline lookup yields CDR1 SQVTM and CDR2 ANQGSEA. The CDR3 DNA sequence: TGCAGCGCCGGACATTACGGCTACACCTTC. This codes for CSAGHYGYTF. Full variable domain (remainder filled in from reference TRBV29-1 and TRBJ1-2): SAVISQKPSRDICQRGTSLTIQCQVDSQVTMMFWYRQQPGQSLTLIATANQGSEATYESGFVIDKFPISRPNLTFSTLTVSNMSPEDSSIYLCSAGHYGYTFGSGTRLTVV.

In nucleotides, the CDR3 is TGTGCCTGGAGTGTAGCGGGATGGGGAAATGAGCAGTTCTTC. It encodes CAWSVAGWGNEQFF. The genes are TRBV30 and TRBJ2-1, with 7 bases aligning to TRBD2. The CDR3 contains 14 residues. The germline V gene has CDR1 GTSNPN and CDR2 SVGIG (reference sequence). The V gene end was trimmed by 0 bases and the J gene end by 7 bases; junction bases not matched to a gene: 6.

This clonotype was seen only a few times. The gene calls are TRBV9 and TRBJ1-2; 12 nucleotides align to TRBD1. CDR1 and CDR2 from the germline V gene are SGDLS and YYNGEE. The CDR3 contains 17 residues. V shed 3 bases, J shed 8 bases, and the junction held 14 bases outside the gene matches. The CDR3 loop is CASSAEARDRGRDGYTF. The CDR3 coding sequence is TGTGCCAGCAGCGCCGAGGCTAGGGACAGGGGGCGCGACGGCTACACCTTC.

This clonotype was seen a few times. The J gene is TRBJ2-3, the V gene TRBV20-1, with D maybe TRBD1 (5 bases). Trimming left V 2 bases short and J 6 bases short, with 18 bases between. The CDR3 runs 15 residues. The germline gives CDR1 DFQATT, CDR2 SNEGSKA (reference sequence). CDR3 coding DNA: TGCAGTGCTAGAACGCCTGCCGAAGGGGCCGATACGCAGTATTTT. Protein: CSARTPAEGADTQYF.

The chain employs TRBV20-1 and TRBJ1-4, with D tentatively TRBD1 (5 bases). CDR3 length equals 14 residues. The V end was cut by 5 bases, the J end by 8 bases, with 18 bases between. Germline V gene lookup returns CDR1 DFQATT and CDR2 SNEGSKA (reference sequence). The DNA for the CDR3 is TGCAGTGCTGAGCCCGGGGGTGGAAGGGAAAAACTGTTTTTT. It encodes CSAEPGGGREKLFF.

The chain is built from TRBV5-6 and TRBJ1-2; weak D call: TRBD1 (5 bases). CDR3 length equals 14 residues. The germline gives CDR1 SGHDT, CDR2 YYEEEE. Trimming removed 4 bases at V and 3 bases at J, with 13 bases between. For the CDR3, the DNA is TGTGCCAGCAGCCTCGCAGGGCCGGACTATGGCTACACCTTC. The encoded protein is CASSLAGPDYGYTF.

This rearrangement joins TRBV20-1 to TRBJ2-1; 8 bases fit TRBD1. Trimming removed 6 bases from V and 3 bases from J; junction bases left unmatched: 7. The CDR3 loop spans 14 amino acids. Germline lookup yields CDR1 DFQATT and CDR2 SNEGSKA (reference sequence). In nucleotides, the CDR3 is TGCAGTGCCACTAAGGACAGGGACTACAATGAGCAGTTCTTC. This sequence encodes CSATKDRDYNEQFF.

The chain recombines TRBV6-5 with TRBJ2-1; 9 bases align to TRBD2. The CDR3 consists of 15 residues. Germline V gene sequence: CDR1 MNHEY, CDR2 SVGAGI. J lost 10 bases, V lost 7 bases, and 14 bases had no gene match. The CDR3 sequence is CASTETSLAGAEQFF. In DNA form, the CDR3 reads TGTGCCAGCACTGAAACCTCCTTAGCGGGAGCCGAGCAGTTCTTC.

V and J are TRBV12-3 or TRBV12-4 and TRBJ2-1; 8 nucleotides agree with TRBD2. CDR3 size: 15 residues. With 7 bases clipped from V and 4 bases from J, the junction kept 9 bases outside the gene matches. The CDR3 sequence is CASTIGVAGYNEQFF. Here the CDR3 DNA reads TGTGCCAGCACCATCGGGGTAGCGGGGTACAATGAGCAGTTCTTC.

This clonotype was seen only a few times. V is TRBV5-1 and J is TRBJ2-7; maybe TRBD2 (5 bases). Germline V gene sequence: CDR1 SGHRS, CDR2 YFSETQ. The CDR3 contains 15 residues. V was trimmed by 0 bases and J by 0 bases, leaving 10 bases between them. The CDR3 nucleotides read TGCGCCAGCAGCTTGGATCCGGGGAGCTCCTACGAGCAGTACTTC. This sequence encodes CASSLDPGSSYEQYF.

This chain links TRBV7-2 with TRBJ2-7; D is possibly TRBD1 or TRBD2 (5 bases each). Per the germline V gene, CDR1 is SGHTA and CDR2 is FQGNSA. The CDR3 has 15 amino acids. V shed 4 bases and J shed 7 bases, with 20 bases lying between them. CDR3 nucleotides: TGTGCCAGCAGCTCGGACGGGGCTTCCTACAATGAGCAGTACTTC. Translation gives CASSSDGASYNEQYF.

The V call is TRBV20-1, the J call TRBJ2-7; 7 bases are a match to TRBD2. The CDR3 totals 14 residues. The germline CDR1 and CDR2 sequences are DFQATT and SNEGSKA (reference sequence). The V and J ends lost 0 bases and 4 bases, in that order; junction bases with no gene match: 6. The CDR3 sequence: CSARELGGGYEQYF. CDR3 sequence (DNA): TGCAGTGCTAGAGAGCTGGGGGGAGGGTACGAGCAGTACTTC.

This clonotype was seen repeatedly, ten times or more. This chain connects TRBV28 to TRBJ2-1; D ambiguous. The CDR3 sequence is 11 residues long. Germline values: CDR1 MDHEN, CDR2 SYDVKM. Trimming cost V 3 bases and J 9 bases, with 6 bases left between them. The CDR3 DNA reads as TGTGCCAGCAGTTTGGGTCGTGAGCAGTTCTTC. This translates into CASSLGREQFF.

The genes are TRBV5-6 and TRBJ2-1; TRBD2 aligns across 13 bases. The V segment lost 4 bases and the J segment 8 bases; nucleotides outside the gene matches: 21. This CDR3 is built from 20 residues. From germline, CDR1 is SGHDT and CDR2 YYEEEE. CDR3 DNA: TGTGCCAGCAGCCGTAGCCCTCGGACTAGCGGGGGCGGGGCTGTGTATGAGCAGTTCTTC. As protein: CASSRSPRTSGGGAVYEQFF.

This clonotype was counted only a few times. The rearrangement joins TRBV6-1 to TRBJ2-3, with TRBD2 as a possible D gene (5 bases). The germline V gene encodes CDR1 MNHNS and CDR2 SASEGT. This CDR3 contains 14 residues. Deletions cut 6 bases from V and 4 bases from J, with 14 bases between. The CDR3 loop reads CASSATRGADTQYF. CDR3 DNA: TGTGCCAGCAGCGCTACTAGAGGCGCAGATACGCAGTATTTT.

The chain is built from TRBV20-1 and TRBJ1-1; D not certain. The CDR3 consists of 13 residues. The ends were cut back, 3 bases at V and 2 bases at J, with 10 bases in the middle. Germline CDR1 and CDR2: DFQATT and SNEGSKA (reference sequence). The CDR3: CSASFRPNTEAFF. CDR3 DNA sequence: TGCAGTGCTAGTTTCAGGCCAAACACTGAAGCTTTCTTT.

This clonotype has a handful of counts. The rearrangement uses TRBV5-1 and TRBJ1-4, with D hard to call. The germline gives CDR1 SGHRS, CDR2 YFSETQ. Trimming stripped 4 bases from V and 10 bases from J, with 11 bases between. The CDR3 length is 12 residues. CDR3 sequence (DNA): TGCGCCAGCAGCCCGGGTCGAGGAAAACTGTTTTTT. Protein sequence: CASSPGRGKLFF.

This rearrangement joins TRBV7-2 to TRBJ2-7; D is possibly TRBD2 (5 bases). Germline V gene sequence: CDR1 SGHTA, CDR2 FQGNSA. There are 14 residues in the CDR3. Trimming cost V 5 bases and J 5 bases, with 16 bases left between them. The CDR3 bases are TGTGCCAGCAGCCGCCCGGGGATGGGAAACGAGCAGTACTTC. Translating gives CASSRPGMGNEQYF. The whole variable domain, filled in from reference TRBV7-2 and TRBJ2-7, reads GAGVSQSPSNKVTEKGKDVELRCDPISGHTALYWYRQSLGQGLEFLIYFQGNSAPDKSGLPSDRFSAERTGGSVSTLTIQRTQQEDSAVYLCASSRPGMGNEQYFGPGTRLTVT.

This clonotype was counted between two and nine times. The chain is built from TRBV5-1 and TRBJ2-3; no firm D call. V lost 4 bases, J lost 0 bases, and 12 bases lay in between. The CDR3 is 15 amino acids. The germline CDR1 and CDR2 sequences are SGHRS and YFSETQ. CDR3 amino acids: CASSRGDPSTDTQYF. In DNA form, the CDR3 reads TGCGCCAGCAGCCGTGGAGACCCGAGCACAGATACGCAGTATTTT.

This clonotype was seen only a few times. The V call is TRBV29-1, the J call TRBJ1-5; maybe TRBD1 (5 bases). Trimming removed 6 bases from V and 6 bases from J, with 9 bases in between. Germline lookup yields CDR1 SQVTM and CDR2 ANQGSEA. This CDR3 region has 11 residues. CDR3 sequence (DNA): TGCAGCGTCGGGGACGCTCAGCCCCAGCATTTT. Translated, it gives CSVGDAQPQHF.

This clonotype was found a few times. The rearrangement uses TRBV15 and TRBJ2-1, with TRBD2 identical over 12 bases. Germline lookup yields CDR1 LNHNV and CDR2 YYDKDF (reference sequence). V lost 2 bases, J lost 2 bases, and 1 base stayed unmatched. CDR3 length: 16 amino acids. The DNA for the CDR3 is TGTGCCACCAGCAGAACTAGCGGGGGGCCCTACAATGAGCAGTTCTTC. Translated: CATSRTSGGPYNEQFF.